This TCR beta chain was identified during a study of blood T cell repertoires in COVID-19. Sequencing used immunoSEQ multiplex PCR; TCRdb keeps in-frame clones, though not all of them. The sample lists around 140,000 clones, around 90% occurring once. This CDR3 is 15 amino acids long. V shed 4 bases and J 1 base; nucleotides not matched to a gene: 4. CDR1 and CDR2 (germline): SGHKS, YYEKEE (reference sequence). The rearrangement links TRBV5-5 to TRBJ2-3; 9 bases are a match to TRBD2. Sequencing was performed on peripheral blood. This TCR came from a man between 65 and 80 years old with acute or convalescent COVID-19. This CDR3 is CASSPRLAGTDTQYF. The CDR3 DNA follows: TGTGCCAGCAGCCCAAGACTAGCGGGCACAGATACGCAGTATTTT.